The sequence of this T cell receptor (beta chain) was determined in a study of T-cell reconstitution after alpha-beta-depleted transplantation in children. This clonotype was detected only once. As yet, its antigen is unknown. Unique molecular identifiers were incorporated during preparation of the TCRbeta library. MiXCR, applied by TCRdb to the PCR reads, yields one record per CDR3 protein. The sample carries 300,000 to 350,000 distinct CDR3 sequences, approximately 23% recorded once. V gave up 9 bases and J gave up 1 base; unmatched junction bases: 8. The germline gives CDR1 LNHDA, CDR2 SQIVND (reference sequence). The CDR3 totals 15 residues. Broader study findings: Counts and diversity of T cells one year after transplant came mostly from newly produced T cells. Surviving recipient T cells and thymic progenitors accounted for the high day-60 TCRbeta diversity observed in some patients. The origin of alpha-beta T cells about two months after transplant was reportedly several hundred expanded graft clones.

V usage is TRBV19 and J usage is TRBJ2-3; 9 nucleotides match TRBD2. Sequenced material: PBMCs, mostly from graft donor cells, taken 180 days after TCRalphabeta/CD19-depleted stem cell transplant. The clonotype was recovered from a male patient younger than 18 who had a stem cell transplant for acute lymphoblastic leukemia, so the T cells may come from the graft donor. Written as DNA, the CDR3 is TGTGCCAGGGGAATAGCGGGAGTTTGCACAGATACGCAGTATTTT. It translates to CARGIAGVCTDTQYF.